This T cell receptor beta chain was sequenced during a study of blood T cell repertoires in COVID-19. Whole-study context: Samples of COVID-19 (acute and convalescent) were obtained from the United States, Italy and Spain.

In the authors' workflow: Estimation of nucleated cell counts relied on the amplification of reference gene primers. Clones were sequenced by immunoSEQ multiplex PCR, and TCRdb holds only the in-frame ones, with some missing. The DNA was the basis for D and trimming; V, J and clone size are from that table. The table lists 130,000 to 150,000 clones, approximately 90% of them singletons, with 13% in the top ten. The germline gives CDR1 SGHRS, CDR2 YFSETQ. V gave up 0 bases and J gave up 1 base; unmatched junction bases: 7. The CDR3 spans 16 residues. Seattle patients were enrolled during active infection and followed longitudinally.

The source is a young man with COVID-19, enrolled during active disease. The chain links TRBV5-1 to TRBJ2-7; 7 positions match TRBD1. Sequenced input: peripheral blood. The CDR3 region is CASSLVGTDPSYEQYF. The CDR3 DNA sequence: TGCGCCAGCAGCTTGGTTGGGACAGATCCATCCTACGAGCAGTACTTC.